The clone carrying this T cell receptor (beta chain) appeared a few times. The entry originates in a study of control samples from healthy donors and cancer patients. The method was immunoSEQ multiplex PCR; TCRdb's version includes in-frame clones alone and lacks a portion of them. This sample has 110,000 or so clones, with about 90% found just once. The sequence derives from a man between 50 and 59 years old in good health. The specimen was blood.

CDR3 protein: CASSQATSHNEQFF. The CDR3 region has the DNA TGTGCCAGCAGCCAAGCTACTAGCCACAATGAGCAGTTCTTC. This chain links TRBV3-1 (or the pseudogene TRBV3-2) with TRBJ2-1; D is possibly TRBD2 (6 bases). The CDR3 runs to 14 residues. The V gene's germline CDR1 is LGHDT and CDR2 YNNKEL (reference sequence). Trimming removed 1 base at V and 5 bases at J, with 9 bases between.